This TCR beta chain was sequenced for a study of T cells in Graves' hyperthyroidism and ophthalmopathy. The study's findings and limits: Ophthalmopathy stood apart from stable hyperthyroidism in a 13 V-J model.

Patients were excluded for uncontrolled infection, other autoimmune disease, pregnancy or lactation. This clonotype was picked up many times. Its specificity is unknown. The investigators amplified TCR beta CDR3 regions from RNA transcripts. First-round RT-PCR with HTBI primers amplified the TCR CDR3 region. MiXCR, run by TCRdb on the multiplex PCR reads, gives a single entry per CDR3 protein. Among 600,000 or so distinct CDR3 sequences listed, more than 12% were seen once. The CDR3 loop spans 16 amino acids. CDR1 is SGHRS, CDR2 YFSETQ, per germline. The V and J ends lost 0 bases and 10 bases, in that order; junction bases with no gene match: 10.

This chain links TRBV5-1 with TRBJ1-6; 7 bases align to TRBD1. The receptor comes from a woman between 45 and 60 years old with Graves' ophthalmopathy. The sample was blood. This CDR3 is CASSLGGGTAESPLHF. CDR3 nucleotides: TGCGCCAGCAGCTTGGGAGGGGGGACAGCAGAATCACCCCTCCACTTT.